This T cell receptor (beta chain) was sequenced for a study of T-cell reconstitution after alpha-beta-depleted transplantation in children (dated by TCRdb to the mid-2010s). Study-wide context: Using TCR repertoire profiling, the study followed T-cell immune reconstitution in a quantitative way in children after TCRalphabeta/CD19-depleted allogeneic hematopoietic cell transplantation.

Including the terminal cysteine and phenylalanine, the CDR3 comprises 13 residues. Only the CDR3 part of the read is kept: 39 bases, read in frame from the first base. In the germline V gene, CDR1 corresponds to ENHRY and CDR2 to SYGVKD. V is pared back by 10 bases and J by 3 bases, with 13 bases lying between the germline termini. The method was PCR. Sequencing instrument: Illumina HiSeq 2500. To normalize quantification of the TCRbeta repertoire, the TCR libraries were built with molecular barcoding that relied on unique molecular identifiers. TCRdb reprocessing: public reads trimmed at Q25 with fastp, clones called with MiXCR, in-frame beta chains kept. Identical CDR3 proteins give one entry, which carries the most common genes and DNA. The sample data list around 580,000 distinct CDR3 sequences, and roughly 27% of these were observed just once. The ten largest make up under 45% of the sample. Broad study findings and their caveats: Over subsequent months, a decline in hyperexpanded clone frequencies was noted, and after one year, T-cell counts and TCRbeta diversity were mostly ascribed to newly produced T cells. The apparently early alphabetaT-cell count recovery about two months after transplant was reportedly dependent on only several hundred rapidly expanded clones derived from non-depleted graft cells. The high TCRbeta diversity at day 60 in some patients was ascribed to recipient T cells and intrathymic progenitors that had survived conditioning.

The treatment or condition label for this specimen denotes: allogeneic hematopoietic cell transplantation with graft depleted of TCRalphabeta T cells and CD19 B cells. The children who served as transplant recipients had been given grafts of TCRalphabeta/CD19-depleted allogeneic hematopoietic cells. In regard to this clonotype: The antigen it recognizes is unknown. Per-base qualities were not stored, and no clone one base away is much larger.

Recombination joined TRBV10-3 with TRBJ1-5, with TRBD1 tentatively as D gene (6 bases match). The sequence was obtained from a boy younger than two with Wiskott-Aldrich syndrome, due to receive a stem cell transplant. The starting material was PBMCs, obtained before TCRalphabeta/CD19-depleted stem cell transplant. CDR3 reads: CATRTGYNQPQHF. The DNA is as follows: TGTGCCACGCGAACAGGGTACAATCAGCCCCAGCATTTT.